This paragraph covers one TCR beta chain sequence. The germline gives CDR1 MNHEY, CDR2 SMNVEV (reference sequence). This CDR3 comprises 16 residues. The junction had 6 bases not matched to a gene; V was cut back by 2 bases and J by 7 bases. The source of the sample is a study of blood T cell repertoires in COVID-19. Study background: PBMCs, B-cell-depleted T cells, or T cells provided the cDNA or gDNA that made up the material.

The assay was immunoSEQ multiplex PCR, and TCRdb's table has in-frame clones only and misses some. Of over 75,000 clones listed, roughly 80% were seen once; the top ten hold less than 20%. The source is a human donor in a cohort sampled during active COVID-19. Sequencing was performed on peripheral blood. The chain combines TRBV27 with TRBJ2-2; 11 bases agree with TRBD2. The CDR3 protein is CASSLLAGGPIGELFF. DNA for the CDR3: TGTGCCAGCAGTTTACTAGCGGGGGGCCCTATCGGGGAGCTGTTTTTT.